The rows below give T cell receptor beta chains drawn from one sample of a study of blood T cell repertoires in COVID-19. The table came from immunoSEQ multiplex PCR; TCRdb's copy has only in-frame clones and leaves some out. The profile shows over 50,000 clones, about 87% of them singletons. Source material: peripheral blood. These receptors all come from a man in his sixties with acute or convalescent COVID-19. Each CDR3 is given with its conserved first and last residue. D genes are given only for firm matches.

D	V	J	DNA	CDR3
-	TRBV6-2/TRBV6-3	TRBJ1-2	TGTGCCAGCAGTTACCAGGGATTCGATGGCTACACCTTC	CASSYQGFDGYTF
-	TRBV2	TRBJ1-2	TGTGCCAGTCGGACAGTGTTTAACTATGGCTACACCTTC	CASRTVFNYGYTF
-	TRBV7-2	TRBJ1-1	TGTGCCAGCAGGCCAACCTCTATGAACACTGAAGCTTTCTTT	CASRPTSMNTEAFF
TRBD2	TRBV30	TRBJ2-1	TGTGCCTGGAGTGTATGGACTAGCGGGGGGCCAAAAGGTAATGAGCAGTTCTTC	CAWSVWTSGGPKGNEQFF
-	TRBV6-5	TRBJ1-1	TGTGCCAGCAGTTACAGCGGTGAAGCTTTCTTT	CASSYSGEAFF
TRBD1	TRBV10-3	TRBJ1-2	TGTGCCATCGGGCCAGGGGGGCATGGCTACACCTTC	CAIGPGGHGYTF
TRBD2	TRBV5-1	TRBJ2-3	TGCGCCAGCTCCGACCTGGGAAGCGGGGGGACCCACCATCCAGATACGCAGTATTTT	CASSDLGSGGTHHPDTQYF
-	TRBV9	TRBJ1-6	TGTGCCAGCAGCGGGCGGGGGGAGGATAATTCACCCCTCCACTTT	CASSGRGEDNSPLHF
-	TRBV19	TRBJ1-5	TGTGCCAGTAACCTAGGGGGGGCTCGGGGGCAGCCCCAGCATTTT	CASNLGGARGQPQHF
TRBD1	TRBV4-3	TRBJ1-2	TGCGCCAGCAGCCAAGATGGCGGGACAGGGCGGGAAGGCCACACCTTC	CASSQDGGTGREGHTF